Following are 29 T cell receptor beta chains from one sample sequenced in a study of early T cells in non-severe SARS-CoV-2 infection. TCRdb independently ran MiXCR on the 5' RACE reads; one entry per CDR3 protein. The sample has roughly 30,000 distinct CDR3 sequences, 5.1% seen once; the top ten hold about 2.5%. Material: whole blood. Every receptor here comes from an adult who was a healthcare worker with PCR-confirmed SARS-CoV-2 infection or an uninfected control (not recorded which).

This clonotype was counted at least ten times. The chain uses TRBV6-5 and TRBJ2-2; 7 bases map to TRBD1. With 7 bases clipped from V and 4 bases from J, the junction kept 3 bases outside the gene matches. The CDR3 sequence is 13 residues long. CDR1 is MNHEY and CDR2 is SVGAGI in the germline V gene. This chain's CDR3 is CASNNRGTGELFF. The CDR3, as DNA: TGTGCCAGCAATAACAGGGGCACCGGGGAGCTGTTTTTT.

This clonotype occurred many times. The V and J genes are TRBV7-8 and TRBJ2-7; D is ambiguous. The V gene lost 5 bases and the J gene lost 5 bases, with 10 bases spanning the gap. The CDR3 is 12 residues long. Germline values: CDR1 SGHVS, CDR2 FQNEAQ. CDR3 sequence reads: CASSLVTDEQYF. For the CDR3, the DNA is TGTGCCAGCAGCCTCGTAACGGACGAGCAGTACTTC.

The chain employs TRBV20-1 and TRBJ2-5; 9 bases agree with TRBD2. Trimming at V came to 3 bases and at J to 1 base, leaving 6 bases not matched to a gene. CDR1 DFQATT and CDR2 SNEGSKA come from the germline V gene (reference sequence). CDR3 length: 15 amino acids. The CDR3 region is CSASALAGPQETQYF. The CDR3 DNA follows: TGCAGTGCTAGTGCCCTAGCGGGGCCCCAAGAGACCCAGTACTTC.

This clonotype has at least ten counts. V is TRBV29-1 and J is TRBJ2-7; no clear D gene. The germline gives CDR1 SQVTM, CDR2 ANQGSEA. CDR3 length equals 12 residues. The V end was cut by 4 bases, the J end by 2 bases, with 9 bases between. CDR3 sequence: CSVVSSPYEQYF. The CDR3 nucleotides read TGCAGCGTTGTGAGCTCCCCCTACGAGCAGTACTTC.

The chain links TRBV19 to TRBJ2-1; possible D gene TRBD2, 5 bases. Germline V CDR1 and CDR2: LNHDA, SQIVND (reference sequence). V was cut by 7 bases and J by 0 bases, with 10 bases left in between. The CDR3 consists of 14 residues. The CDR3 nucleotides read TGTGCCAGTACCCCTGACTACTCCTACAATGAGCAGTTCTTC. The encoded protein is CASTPDYSYNEQFF. Full variable domain (rest looked up from reference TRBV19 and TRBJ2-1): DGGITQSPKYLFRKEGQNVTLSCEQNLNHDAMYWYRQDPGQGLRLIYYSQIVNDFQKGDIAEGYSVSREKKESFPLTVTSAQKNPTAFYLCASTPDYSYNEQFFGPGTRLTVL.

V usage is TRBV6-5 and J usage is TRBJ2-4, with D possibly being TRBD1 or TRBD2 (5 bases each). The length of the CDR3 is 13 residues. V lost 0 bases to trimming and J lost 8 bases, with 8 bases between them. The germline CDR1 and CDR2 sequences are MNHEY and SVGAGI. The CDR3 region is CASSYSPGHIQYF. The CDR3 DNA follows: TGTGCCAGCAGTTACTCGCCGGGGCACATTCAGTACTTC.

This rearrangement joins TRBV11-2 to TRBJ1-3; D not resolved. Germline V gene sequence: CDR1 SGHAT, CDR2 FQNNGV. Trimming removed 7 bases at V and 4 bases at J, with 8 bases between. CDR3 length equals 12 residues. The CDR3, as DNA: TGTGCCAGCACCATACGCGGAAACACCATATATTTT. Translation gives CASTIRGNTIYF. The full variable domain, its missing parts supplied by reference TRBV11-2 and TRBJ1-3, is EAGVAQSPRYKIIEKRQSVAFWCNPISGHATLYWYQQILGQGPKLLIQFQNNGVVDDSQLPKDRFSAERLKGVDSTLKIQPAKLEDSAVYLCASTIRGNTIYFGEGSWLTVV.

This clonotype came up many times. This chain connects TRBV20-1 to TRBJ2-4; 7 bases align to TRBD1. Looked up from germline, CDR1 is DFQATT and CDR2 is SNEGSKA (reference sequence). Losses at the gene ends were 3 bases for V and 7 bases for J; bases not matched to a gene: 12. The CDR3 is 15 amino acids. In nucleotides, the CDR3 is TGCAGTGCTAGGAACAGGGGACGCACAAGGAACATTCAGTACTTC. As protein: CSARNRGRTRNIQYF.

This clonotype was detected only a few times. This chain uses TRBV5-1 with TRBJ1-2; 7 bases match TRBD1. Germline V gives CDR1 SGHRS, CDR2 YFSETQ. The CDR3 covers 15 residues. V lost 4 bases and J lost 1; bases outside the gene matches: 7. As DNA, the CDR3 is TGCGCCAGCAGCCCTACAGGGGATGGTAACTATGGCTACACCTTC. Encoded protein: CASSPTGDGNYGYTF.

This chain connects TRBV10-3 to TRBJ2-7; 8 nucleotides align to TRBD2. V was pared by 9 bases and J by 5 bases, with 9 bases of the junction left unmatched. There are 13 residues in the CDR3. CDR1 and CDR2 (germline): ENHRY, SYGVKD. The CDR3 DNA reads as TGTGCCATGGCCCCAAGCGGGAGTAACGAGCAGTACTTC. Amino acid sequence: CAMAPSGSNEQYF.

This clonotype occurred many times. This sequence joins TRBV6-5 and TRBJ2-3, with 8 nucleotides matching TRBD1. The V and J ends lost 0 bases and 2 bases, in that order; junction bases with no gene match: 4. Germline CDR1 MNHEY, CDR2 SVGAGI. This CDR3 is built from 16 residues. The CDR3 here is CASSYSRTGNTDTQYF. The CDR3 coding sequence is TGTGCCAGCAGTTACTCGAGGACAGGGAACACAGATACGCAGTATTTT.

In this sample, this clonotype turned up many times. The CDR3 protein is CATSDLGQVKTFF. CDR3 nucleotides: TGTGCCACCAGTGATTTAGGACAAGTGAAGACTTTCTTT. This sequence joins TRBV24-1 and TRBJ1-1; tentative D call: TRBD1 (5 bases). The CDR3 sequence is 13 residues long. Germline V gives CDR1 KGHDR, CDR2 SFDVKD. The ends were cut back, 1 base at V and 12 bases at J, with 14 bases in the middle.

This clonotype was detected only once. The chain carries TRBV7-6 and TRBJ2-3; TRBD2 might be the D (5 bases). Trimming removed 3 bases from V and 2 bases from J, with 12 bases in between. The CDR3 spans 15 residues. The germline V gene encodes CDR1 SGHVS and CDR2 FNYEAQ. This CDR3 is CASSFDWTYTDTQYF. CDR3 nucleotides: TGTGCCAGCAGCTTCGACTGGACTTACACAGATACGCAGTATTTT.

The rearrangement links TRBV13 to TRBJ2-1; D is possibly TRBD1 (5 bases). V lost 5 bases to trimming and J lost 0 bases, with 11 bases between them. Germline CDR1 and CDR2: PRHDT and FYEKMQ (reference sequence). There are 15 residues in the CDR3. This CDR3 is CASSPRVSSYNEQFF. Here the CDR3 DNA reads TGTGCCAGCAGCCCCAGGGTGAGCTCCTACAATGAGCAGTTCTTC.

This clonotype appeared many times. The chain combines TRBV28 with TRBJ2-5; D remains ambiguous. Germline V lookup: CDR1 MDHEN, CDR2 SYDVKM. This CDR3 spans 12 amino acids. V was trimmed by 8 bases and J by 4 bases, leaving 11 bases between them. In DNA, the CDR3 is TGTGCCAGCGGAAGGAAAAGAGAGACCCAGTACTTC. It is translated as CASGRKRETQYF.

In this sample, this clonotype turned up a few times. The chain uses TRBV24-1 and TRBJ2-7; 9 bases align to TRBD1. CDR3 length: 13 amino acids. The V gene's germline CDR1 is KGHDR and CDR2 SFDVKD. Trimming cost V 10 bases and J 5 bases; bases outside gene matches: 8. In DNA, the CDR3 is TGTGCCACTGGGGACAGGGTGAACAACGAGCAGTACTTC. Its protein is CATGDRVNNEQYF.

This clonotype was detected ten times or more. V gene TRBV29-1 combines with J gene TRBJ2-2, with 7 nucleotides matching TRBD1. This CDR3 is built from 12 residues. The V segment lost 6 bases and the J segment 7 bases; nucleotides outside the gene matches: 5. Germline values: CDR1 SQVTM, CDR2 ANQGSEA. In nucleotides, the CDR3 is TGCAGCGTCCGCAGGGACAGCGGGGAGCTGTTTTTT. This translates into CSVRRDSGELFF.

This clonotype appeared many times. CDR3 sequence: CSAGVESGTGELFF. CDR3 nucleotides: TGCAGTGCTGGGGTAGAGAGTGGGACCGGGGAGCTGTTTTTT. The chain joins TRBV20-1 to TRBJ2-2; no definite D call. The CDR3 runs to 14 residues. CDR1 is DFQATT, CDR2 SNEGSKA, per germline (reference sequence). Trimming pared 5 bases from V and 5 bases from J, leaving 15 bases between.

This clonotype came up many times. The chain employs TRBV19 and TRBJ2-3; D not certain. Germline-derived CDR1 and CDR2 are LNHDA and SQIVND (reference sequence). The CDR3 has 14 amino acids. The V and J ends lost 2 bases and 0 bases respectively, with 6 bases between them. This CDR3 is CASSIWSSTDTQYF. The CDR3 DNA sequence: TGTGCCAGTAGTATATGGTCTAGCACAGATACGCAGTATTTT. Supplemented by reference TRBV19 and TRBJ2-3, the full variable domain reads DGGITQSPKYLFRKEGQNVTLSCEQNLNHDAMYWYRQDPGQGLRLIYYSQIVNDFQKGDIAEGYSVSREKKESFPLTVTSAQKNPTAFYLCASSIWSSTDTQYFGPGTRLTVL.

V gene TRBV7-6 combines with J gene TRBJ2-7; 8 nucleotides agree with TRBD2. The CDR3 has 14 residues. The V and J ends lost 2 bases and 3 bases, in that order; junction bases with no gene match: 3. Germline V gene lookup returns CDR1 SGHVS and CDR2 FNYEAQ. CDR3 sequence reads: CASSLMAGGYEQYF. CDR3 sequence (DNA): TGTGCCAGCAGCTTAATGGCGGGGGGCTACGAGCAGTACTTC. Full variable domain (rest looked up from reference TRBV7-6 and TRBJ2-7): GAGVSQSPRYKVTKRGQDVALRCDPISGHVSLYWYRQALGQGPEFLTYFNYEAQQDKSGLPNDRFSAERPEGSISTLTIQRTEQRDSAMYRCASSLMAGGYEQYFGPGTRLTVT.

This clonotype has a count of ten or more. The gene calls are TRBV7-9 and TRBJ2-2, with a tentative D call TRBD2 (6 bases). V was pared by 4 bases and J by 6 bases, with 21 bases between. Germline V gives CDR1 SEHNR, CDR2 FQNEAQ (reference sequence). This CDR3 has 17 amino acids. CDR3: CASSSWDSRSRSGELFF. CDR3 DNA sequence: TGTGCCAGCAGCTCCTGGGACTCCCGGTCGCGGTCCGGGGAGCTGTTTTTT.

This clonotype has ten or more counts. This sequence joins TRBV5-1 and TRBJ1-6; 7 bases align to TRBD1. Germline V CDR1 and CDR2: SGHRS, YFSETQ. CDR3 length equals 15 residues. V dropped 4 bases and J dropped 4; count of bases not matched to a gene: 5. The CDR3 region has the DNA TGCGCCAGCAGCAAACGGGACAGTTATAATTCACCCCTCCACTTT. This codes for CASSKRDSYNSPLHF.

This clonotype has a count of ten or more. The genes are TRBV7-3 and TRBJ1-1; D not resolved. V was cut by 1 base and J by 1 base, with 4 bases left in between. Germline assignment: CDR1 SGHTA and CDR2 FQGTGA. The CDR3 is made up of 13 amino acids. CDR3 sequence: CASSLMGNTEAFF. CDR3 coding DNA: TGTGCCAGCAGCTTAATGGGGAACACTGAAGCTTTCTTT.

This clonotype was counted many times. The chain combines TRBV20-1 with TRBJ1-1; 7 positions match TRBD1. The germline V gene encodes CDR1 DFQATT and CDR2 SNEGSKA (reference sequence). This CDR3 region has 18 residues. The V segment lost 1 base and the J segment 1 base; nucleotides outside the gene matches: 15. The CDR3 sequence: CSARGGGGTAVKNTEAFF. Written as DNA, the CDR3 is TGCAGTGCTAGAGGGGGCGGCGGGACAGCGGTTAAGAACACTGAAGCTTTCTTT.

The sample holds many counts of this clonotype. The V and J genes are TRBV12-3 or TRBV12-4 and TRBJ1-4; no firm D call. The CDR3 is 17 amino acids. V was cut by 6 bases and J by 3 bases, with 20 bases left in between. The CDR3 region has the DNA TGTGCCAGCAGCTTCCCGAAACGCCGGAATTCTAATGAAAAACTGTTTTTT. Encoded protein: CASSFPKRRNSNEKLFF.

This clonotype was detected ten times or more. The chain links TRBV18 to TRBJ2-2; D perhaps matches TRBD1 (6 bases). Trimming removed 0 bases from V and 4 bases from J, with 12 bases in between. The germline V gene has CDR1 KGHSH and CDR2 LQKENI. This CDR3 region has 16 residues. CDR3 DNA sequence: TGTGCCAGCTCACCACCCACTCCAGGGGCCACCGGGGAGCTGTTTTTT. Translated: CASSPPTPGATGELFF.

The chain recombines TRBV11-2 with TRBJ1-3, with TRBD1 as a possible D gene (6 bases). Germline V gene sequence: CDR1 SGHAT, CDR2 FQNNGV. Trimming cost V 5 bases and J 3 bases, with 11 bases left between them. The CDR3 runs 14 residues. CDR3 sequence reads: CASSRGGFGNTIYF. The CDR3 DNA reads as TGTGCCAGCAGCCGAGGGGGATTTGGAAACACCATATATTTT.

This clonotype has a count of ten or more. The chain carries TRBV11-2 and TRBJ2-7; TRBD1 agrees at 7 bases. Germline lookup yields CDR1 SGHAT and CDR2 FQNNGV. V shed 5 bases, J shed 2 bases, and the junction held 6 bases outside the gene matches. The CDR3 length is 14 residues. CDR3 sequence: CASSRQGVAYEQYF. The CDR3 bases are TGTGCCAGCAGCCGTCAGGGGGTCGCCTACGAGCAGTACTTC.

This clonotype has ten or more counts. V is TRBV12-3 or TRBV12-4 and J is TRBJ2-1, with D possibly matching TRBD2 (6 bases). CDR3 length: 15 amino acids. V was cut by 1 base and J by 6 bases, with 13 bases left in between. The CDR3 here is CASSLGGNPGNEQFF. The CDR3 coding sequence is TGTGCCAGCAGTTTAGGCGGGAACCCCGGCAATGAGCAGTTCTTC.